Following are 3 T cell receptor beta chains from one sample sequenced in a study of T cells in localized non-small cell lung cancer. Sequencing used immunoSEQ multiplex PCR; TCRdb keeps in-frame clones, though not all of them. The data contain 45,000 to 70,000 clones, more than 80% of them singletons. This material consisted of peripheral blood, taken before any cancer treatment. The receptors shown here come from a woman aged 40-69 years with stage I lung adenocarcinoma.

The chain joins TRBV9 to TRBJ2-1; tentative D call: TRBD1 (6 bases). Germline values: CDR1 SGDLS, CDR2 YYNGEE. Trimming removed 0 bases from V and 5 bases from J, with 12 bases in between. The CDR3 totals 15 residues. CDR3 sequence (DNA): TGTGCCAGCAGCGTAGGGCAGGGGAACAACAATGAGCAGTTCTTC. Its translation: CASSVGQGNNNEQFF. Based on the CDR3 plus reference TRBV9 and TRBJ2-1, the full variable domain is DSGVTQTPKHLITATGQRVTLRCSPRSGDLSVYWYQQSLDQGLQFLIQYYNGEERAKGNILERFSAQQFPDLHSELNLSSLELGDSALYFCASSVGQGNNNEQFFGPGTRLTVL.

The chain is built from TRBV2 and TRBJ2-2, with 11 positions matching TRBD2. CDR3 length: 15 amino acids. J was trimmed by 1 base and V by 6 bases; bases with no gene match: 1. Germline V gene lookup returns CDR1 SNHLY and CDR2 FYNNEI. The CDR3: CASSGLAGNTGELFF. The CDR3 DNA is TGTGCCAGCAGCGGACTAGCGGGGAACACCGGGGAGCTGTTTTTT.

This clone came up once. The rearrangement links TRBV18 to TRBJ1-2; 8 bases align to TRBD1. CDR3 length: 14 residues. From germline, CDR1 is KGHSH and CDR2 LQKENI. The V gene end was trimmed by 2 bases and the J gene end by 10 bases; junction bases not matched to a gene: 9. The CDR3 coding sequence is TGTGCCAGCTCACCAAGGAGGACAGGGAGCTCCTACACCTTC. It codes for CASSPRRTGSSYTF.